The 25 T cell receptor beta chains listed next were all sequenced from one sample in a study of T-cell memory formation after mild COVID-19. TCRdb redid the calling of the 5' RACE reads with MiXCR, one entry per CDR3 protein. The sample holds 250,000 to 350,000 distinct CDR3 sequences, 14% seen once. The sequenced material came from PBMCs or a T cell subset sorted from them (not recorded which). Receptors were obtained from a man between 18 and 35 years old who had mild COVID-19 (a few samples of this study predate the infection). Cell type and time point are not known.

The chain is built from TRBV6-5 and TRBJ1-1; weak D call: TRBD1 (6 bases). V was shortened by 7 bases and J by 3 bases, with 18 bases between the two germline ends. CDR3 size: 15 residues. From germline, CDR1 is MNHEY and CDR2 SVGAGI. The CDR3 is CASTLTGSGYTEAFF. In nucleotides, the CDR3 is TGTGCCAGCACCTTAACAGGGTCGGGTTACACTGAAGCTTTCTTT.

This rearrangement joins TRBV4-1 to TRBJ2-2; no clear D. CDR3 length: 15 residues. Germline CDR1 and CDR2: MGHRA and YSYEKL. Trimming removed 3 bases from V and 4 bases from J, with 12 bases in between. CDR3 amino acids: CASSQGFPGTGELFF. The CDR3 DNA reads as TGCGCCAGCAGCCAGGGTTTCCCGGGCACCGGGGAGCTGTTTTTT.

This rearrangement joins TRBV3-1 to TRBJ2-1; D might be TRBD1 (5 bases). The CDR3 contains 16 residues. With 3 bases removed from V and 0 bases from J, the gap between germline ends came to 12 bases. The germline V gene has CDR1 LGHDT and CDR2 YNNKEL (reference sequence). CDR3 in amino acids: CASSQGLVSSYNEQFF. CDR3 DNA: TGTGCCAGCAGCCAGGGGCTGGTCAGCTCCTACAATGAGCAGTTCTTC.

CDR3: CASSLEGRGRSGELFF. In DNA, the CDR3 is TGTGCCAGCAGCTTAGAAGGCAGGGGGCGATCCGGGGAGCTGTTTTTT. The chain employs TRBV7-6 and TRBJ2-2, with TRBD1 matching 8 bases. Germline CDR1 reads SGHVS; CDR2 reads FNYEAQ. V was clipped by 1 base and J by 6 bases; unmatched bases: 7. There are 16 residues in the CDR3.

This clonotype showed up many times. The CDR3 nucleotides are TGTGCCAGCAGCTTCGAGGGGTTCATGAACACTGAAGCTTTCTTT. Its protein product is CASSFEGFMNTEAFF. V gene TRBV7-9 combines with J gene TRBJ1-1, with a possible D match to TRBD1 (5 bases). Trimming shortened V by 3 bases and J by 0 bases, and 11 bases separated the two germline ends. Germline V gene sequence: CDR1 SEHNR, CDR2 FQNEAQ (reference sequence). This CDR3 is built from 15 residues.

In nucleotides, the CDR3 is TGTGCCAGCAGTTTGATGGGCGGCAGCTATGGCTACACCTTC. It is translated as CASSLMGGSYGYTF. This chain joins TRBV12-3 or TRBV12-4 and TRBJ1-2; no firm D call. This CDR3 comprises 14 residues. Trimming removed 3 bases from V and 4 bases from J, with 12 bases in between.

This chain joins TRBV29-1 and TRBJ2-6; no firm D call. This CDR3 contains 17 residues. The germline V gene has CDR1 SQVTM and CDR2 ANQGSEA. Trimming shortened V by 6 bases and J by 0 bases, and 18 bases separated the two germline ends. The CDR3 region is CSVLGRQQTSGANVLTF. The CDR3 DNA is TGCAGCGTGCTTGGGCGGCAGCAGACCTCTGGGGCCAACGTCCTGACTTTC.

The chain's CDR3 is CASSFDGGIVQYF. DNA of the CDR3: TGTGCCAGCAGCTTCGACGGGGGGATTGTGCAGTATTTT. The rearrangement uses TRBV5-5 and TRBJ2-3; TRBD2 agrees at 7 bases. V lost 2 bases to trimming and J lost 11 bases; unmatched junction nucleotides: 8. In germline, CDR1 is SGHKS, CDR2 YYEKEE (reference sequence). The CDR3 spans 13 residues.

This clonotype showed up just a few times. The chain employs TRBV12-5 and TRBJ2-5; 9 bases fit TRBD2. With 3 bases clipped from V and 4 bases from J, the junction kept 9 bases outside the gene matches. Germline values: CDR1 LGHNT, CDR2 FRNRAP. This CDR3 comprises 16 residues. CDR3: CASGFGSGGIRETQYF. In DNA, the CDR3 is TGTGCTAGTGGTTTCGGGAGCGGGGGGATCCGAGAGACCCAGTACTTC.

This rearrangement joins TRBV9 to TRBJ2-7; no clear D gene. The CDR3 is 11 amino acids. The germline CDR1 and CDR2 sequences are SGDLS and YYNGEE. Trimming took 2 bases from V and 7 from J, leaving 7 bases between them. This CDR3 is CASSVRSEQYV. The CDR3 DNA reads as TGTGCCAGCAGCGTTAGGTCGGAGCAGTACGTC.

This chain connects TRBV30 to TRBJ1-1; no clear D. Trimming pared 0 bases from V and 11 bases from J, leaving 16 bases between. CDR1 is GTSNPN and CDR2 is SVGIG in the germline V gene (reference sequence). This CDR3 spans 13 amino acids. The CDR3 DNA sequence: TGTGCCTGGAGTGTCCAGGCTTCCCCCCGGGCTTTCTTT. Its protein product is CAWSVQASPRAFF.

The chain uses TRBV19 and TRBJ1-1; 10 bases are a match to TRBD1. With V trimmed by 5 bases and J by 5 bases, 8 bases remained unmatched. The CDR3 runs to 15 residues. Per germline, CDR1 LNHDA and CDR2 SQIVND (reference sequence). CDR3 DNA sequence: TGTGCCAGTAGTGCTTGGACAGGGGGGCTGACTGAAGCTTTCTTT. Translation gives CASSAWTGGLTEAFF.

This clonotype was picked up a small number of times. This chain links TRBV3-1 with TRBJ2-3; 12 bases match TRBD2. The germline V gene has CDR1 LGHDT and CDR2 YNNKEL (reference sequence). This CDR3 contains 16 residues. The V gene end was trimmed by 3 bases and the J gene end by 10 bases; junction bases not matched to a gene: 11. The CDR3 DNA reads as TGTGCCAGCAGCCAGATACTAGCGGGGGGCTCTGGGGCGCAGTATTTT. Translation gives CASSQILAGGSGAQYF.

This clonotype turned up a few times. The V gene is TRBV20-1, the J gene TRBJ2-3, with TRBD2 matching over 14 bases. The germline V gene has CDR1 DFQATT and CDR2 SNEGSKA (reference sequence). With V trimmed by 6 bases and J by 7 bases, 9 bases remained unmatched. CDR3 length equals 15 residues. This CDR3 is CSAKRLAGGPYTQYF. CDR3 coding DNA: TGCAGTGCCAAGAGACTAGCGGGGGGGCCATATACGCAGTATTTT.

J is TRBJ1-5 and V is TRBV15, with TRBD1 as a possible D gene (5 bases). The V and J ends lost 0 bases and 9 bases respectively, with 15 bases between them. CDR3 length equals 15 residues. The germline gives CDR1 LNHNV, CDR2 YYDKDF (reference sequence). CDR3 sequence (DNA): TGTGCCACCAGCAGAGATCGGGGACGAGGACGGCCCCAGCATTTT. Residues: CATSRDRGRGRPQHF.

This clonotype was seen ten or more times. This chain links TRBV7-2 with TRBJ1-5; no clear D. Deletions cut 6 bases from V and 1 base from J, with 4 bases between. This CDR3 is built from 12 residues. Germline V lookup: CDR1 SGHTA, CDR2 FQGNSA. CDR3 nucleotide sequence: TGTGCCAGCAGTGACAGCAATCAGCCCCAGCATTTT. It yields the protein CASSDSNQPQHF.

The chain links TRBV4-1 to TRBJ2-7, with a possible D match to TRBD1 (6 bases). The germline gives CDR1 MGHRA, CDR2 YSYEKL. The CDR3 spans 14 residues. V shed 2 bases and J shed 3 bases, with 11 bases lying between them. The CDR3 loop is CASSQIQGYYEQYF. CDR3 in DNA: TGCGCCAGCAGCCAAATCCAGGGGTACTACGAGCAGTACTTC.

This clonotype was seen more than once but under ten times. For the CDR3, the DNA is TGTGCCAGCAGCCAGCCCGGGGACGGAATCTACGAGCAGTACGTC. As protein: CASSQPGDGIYEQYV. The gene calls are TRBV7-8 and TRBJ2-7; D may match TRBD1 or TRBD2 (5 bases each). CDR3 size: 15 residues. V was shortened by 5 bases and J by 3 bases, with 17 bases between the two germline ends. The germline gives CDR1 SGHVS, CDR2 FQNEAQ.

In this sample, this clonotype turned up a few times. The chain couples TRBV4-2 to TRBJ2-5, with D possibly being TRBD1 (6 bases). Germline assignment: CDR1 LGHNA and CDR2 YNFKEQ. V dropped 0 bases and J dropped 1 base, with 15 bases sitting between them. CDR3 length: 17 residues. CDR3 sequence (DNA): TGTGCCAGCAGCCAAGACTCGGACAGAGGGGTCCAAGAGACCCAGTACTTC. It yields the protein CASSQDSDRGVQETQYF.

CDR3 in DNA: TGTGCCAGCAGCTCCACCGGGGATCGGGGTACGGGTGAGCAGTTCTTC. It encodes CASSSTGDRGTGEQFF. This sequence joins TRBV9 and TRBJ2-1; TRBD2 is a possible D gene (5 bases). V gave up 4 bases and J gave up 9 bases, with 23 bases separating them. The CDR3 runs 16 residues. CDR1 is SGDLS and CDR2 is YYNGEE in the germline V gene.

J is TRBJ2-1 and V is TRBV24-1; 7 positions agree with TRBD1. V gave up 6 bases and J gave up 5 bases; unmatched junction bases: 12. CDR1 is KGHDR and CDR2 is SFDVKD in the germline V gene. The CDR3 covers 16 residues. Here the CDR3 DNA reads TGTGCCACCAGTCAGGGGGAGCGTCTGGCCGACAATGAGCAGTTCTTC. It translates to CATSQGERLADNEQFF.

The gene calls are TRBV7-6 and TRBJ2-1, with D perhaps TRBD1 (6 bases). The CDR3 consists of 15 residues. Germline V gene lookup returns CDR1 SGHVS and CDR2 FNYEAQ. V shed 3 bases and J shed 9 bases, with 18 bases lying between them. The CDR3 DNA reads as TGTGCCAGCAGCTTGGGTGCTTCAGGGGTCGGTGAGCAGTTCTTC. It specifies CASSLGASGVGEQFF.

This clonotype turned up a few times. The V and J genes are TRBV20-1 and TRBJ1-1; a possible D gene is TRBD1 (6 bases). The length of the CDR3 is 13 residues. V was trimmed by 3 bases and J by 8 bases, leaving 16 bases between them. CDR1 and CDR2 from the germline V gene are DFQATT and SNEGSKA (reference sequence). This CDR3 reads CSARGDKGPEAFF. CDR3 sequence (DNA): TGCAGTGCTAGGGGGGACAAGGGCCCCGAAGCTTTCTTT.

The chain links TRBV5-1 to TRBJ2-3; D gene uncertain. V was trimmed by 2 bases and J by 6 bases, leaving 7 bases between them. Germline CDR1 and CDR2: SGHRS and YFSETQ. The CDR3 is 12 residues long. CDR3 sequence (DNA): TGCGCCAGCAGCTTCCTACCGGATACGCAGTATTTT. Translation: CASSFLPDTQYF.

There are a few counts of this clonotype. The chain recombines TRBV7-9 with TRBJ2-2, with D possibly being TRBD1 (6 bases). With 2 bases removed from V and 4 bases from J, the gap between germline ends came to 8 bases. Germline V gene sequence: CDR1 SEHNR, CDR2 FQNEAQ (reference sequence). CDR3 length: 14 amino acids. DNA for the CDR3: TGTGCCAGCAGCTTAACAGGGTTCACCGGGGAGCTGTTTTTT. Its translation: CASSLTGFTGELFF.